This is a list of T cell receptor beta chains from one sample in a study of shared clonotypes between healthy human individuals. Here immunoSEQ multiplex PCR was the method, and the copy in TCRdb shows in-frame clones only, minus some. The sample holds millions of clones; approximately 94% are singletons and the top ten take about 1.1%. The sample consisted of naive CD8+ T cells sorted from blood. Every receptor here comes from a man aged 18 to 29 in good health. Each CDR3 is given with its conserved first and last residue. The D gene is left open where the match is weak. Some rows have no size entry. The others give once, few or many, or a class for an expanded clone.

few,TRBJ1-1,NA,TRBV27,TGTGCCAGCAGTGCAGGGGTGAACACTGAAGCTTTCTTT,CASSAGVNTEAFF
once,TRBJ2-7,NA,TRBV5-4,TGTGCCAGCCGCTTGGGAGGCGGCCACGAGCAGTACTTC,CASRLGGGHEQYF
NA,TRBJ2-3,TRBD2,TRBV25-1,TGTGCCAGCACCGGGGGGGAGGCAGATACGCAGTATTTT,CASTGGEADTQYF
NA,TRBJ2-7,TRBD2,TRBV5-1,TGCGCCAGCAGCCCCGAGACAGGGCTAGCGGGGTCCTACGAGCAGTACTTC,CASSPETGLAGSYEQYF
once,TRBJ2-5,TRBD1,TRBV9,TGTGCCAGCAGCGCAGGGGGAGCTGGGGGAGAGACCCAGTACTTC,CASSAGGAGGETQYF
NA,TRBJ1-1,NA,TRBV28,TGTGCCAGCGCCCATTTCATGAACACTGAAGCTTTCTTT,CASAHFMNTEAFF
NA,TRBJ1-6,NA,TRBV6-1,TGTGCCAGCAGTGACTGGGCCCCATCTGGTTCACCCCTCCACTTT,CASSDWAPSGSPLHF
NA,TRBJ2-2,NA,TRBV27,TGTGCCAGCAGTTTATGGCGTACGAACACCGGGGAGCTGTTTTTT,CASSLWRTNTGELFF
once,TRBJ2-2,NA,TRBV4-3,TGCGCCAGCAGCCAGGAACAACTAGCCGGGGAGCTGTTTTTT,CASSQEQLAGELFF
NA,TRBJ2-1,NA,TRBV12-2,TGTGCAAGTCGCTCCGGAGAAGGCAATGAGCAGTTCTTC,CASRSGEGNEQFF
NA,TRBJ2-3,NA,TRBV5-6,TGTGCCAGCAGCAATCACCGGGAGCTAGGCACAGATACGCAGTATTTT,CASSNHRELGTDTQYF
once,TRBJ2-1,TRBD1,TRBV18,TGTGCCAGCTCACCGCAACAGGGGGGCTCCTACAATGAGCAGTTCTTC,CASSPQQGGSYNEQFF
NA,TRBJ2-2,NA,TRBV4-1,TGCGCCAGCAGCCACGCCTTCACCGGGGAGCTGTTTTTT,CASSHAFTGELFF
once,TRBJ2-5,NA,TRBV13,TGTGCCAGCAGCTTATCAGAGGGAGAGACCCAGTACTTC,CASSLSEGETQYF
NA,TRBJ2-3,TRBD1,TRBV25-1,TGTGCCAGCGGTTGGACAGGAGGCACAGATACGCAGTATTTT,CASGWTGGTDTQYF
NA,TRBJ2-1,TRBD2,TRBV6-6,TGTGCCAGCGGACCAAGCGGGAGCCTCTACAATGAGCAGTTCTTC,CASGPSGSLYNEQFF
NA,TRBJ2-7,NA,TRBV5-6,TGTGCCAGCAGCTTATACTCCTCCTCCGAGCAGTACTTC,CASSLYSSSEQYF
NA,TRBJ2-7,NA,TRBV18,TGTGCCAGCTCAGAAGAGAGGGACGACGAGCAGTACTTC,CASSEERDDEQYF
NA,TRBJ2-7,TRBD1,TRBV28,TGTGCCAGCAGTCCCGGGACAGGTAATTCCTACGAGCAGTACTTC,CASSPGTGNSYEQYF
NA,TRBJ2-1,NA,TRBV20-1,TGCAGTGCTAGGAAGGGAAATGAGCAGTTCTTC,CSARKGNEQFF
NA,TRBJ2-7,NA,TRBV27,TGTGCCAGCGGCCTGACAGGATCCTACGAGCAGTACTTC,CASGLTGSYEQYF
NA,TRBJ2-3,NA,TRBV19,TGTGCCAGTAGTATAGGCGGGTCCCCTAGCACAGATACGCAGTATTTT,CASSIGGSPSTDTQYF
NA,TRBJ1-1,NA,TRBV30,TGTGCCTGGAGTGTCCGGGGGGGCGTGTGGTACACTGAAGCTTTCTTT,CAWSVRGGVWYTEAFF
NA,TRBJ2-7,NA,TRBV27,TGTGCCAGCACCGTTTTAGGGGCCTCCTACGAGCAGTACTTC,CASTVLGASYEQYF
NA,TRBJ2-1,TRBD2,TRBV7-9,TGTGCCAGCAGCACGAGCGGGAGTCCCAACAATGAGCAGTTCTTC,CASSTSGSPNNEQFF
NA,TRBJ1-1,TRBD1,TRBV27,TGTGCCAGCAGTCAGACAGGGTGGACTGAAGCTTTCTTT,CASSQTGWTEAFF
NA,TRBJ2-1,TRBD2,TRBV5-1,TGCGCCAGCAGCCCAGGGGGACTAGCGGGAGGGCCCCACAATGAGCAGTTCTTC,CASSPGGLAGGPHNEQFF
once,TRBJ2-5,NA,TRBV5-4,TGTGCCAGCAGCACCCCCGGGACCGCGGAGACCCAGTACTTC,CASSTPGTAETQYF
NA,TRBJ1-2,TRBD1,TRBV5-1,TGCGCCAGCAGCCTTGACCAGGGGGAGACCTATGGCTACACCTTC,CASSLDQGETYGYTF
NA,TRBJ1-5,TRBD1,TRBV6-1,TGTGCCAGCAGTAAGACAGGGGATAGCAATCAGCCCCAGCATTTT,CASSKTGDSNQPQHF
once,TRBJ2-2,NA,TRBV13,TGTGCCAGCAGCTTATCTTCGACAGAGGTCTTCACCGGGGAGCTGTTTTTT,CASSLSSTEVFTGELFF
NA,TRBJ1-2,TRBD1,TRBV10-3,TGTGCCATCAGTGAGTCGGGGACAGGGGGCCTCTATGGCTACACCTTC,CAISESGTGGLYGYTF
NA,TRBJ2-2,TRBD2,TRBV7-9,TGTGCCAGCAGCTTTCCCCTAGCGGAGGTAGCCGGGGAGCTGTTTTTT,CASSFPLAEVAGELFF
NA,TRBJ2-3,TRBD2,TRBV6-5,TGTGCCAGCAGTTACTCGGCTAGCGGAACCACAGATACGCAGTATTTT,CASSYSASGTTDTQYF
NA,TRBJ2-7,TRBD2,TRBV5-4,TGTGCCAGCAGCCTTGGACTAGCGGGGGGGCTGAGCTACGAGCAGTACTTC,CASSLGLAGGLSYEQYF
NA,TRBJ2-7,NA,TRBV28,TGTGCCACCACCCTAACGGCCTACGAGCAGTACTTC,CATTLTAYEQYF
NA,TRBJ1-6,TRBD1,TRBV19,TGTGCCAGTAGTATTGGACAGGATAATTCACCCCTCCACTTT,CASSIGQDNSPLHF
NA,TRBJ1-1,NA,TRBV4-2,TGTGCCAGCAGCCTCTGGGAGCTTAACACTGAAGCTTTCTTT,CASSLWELNTEAFF
NA,TRBJ2-5,NA,TRBV28,TGTGCCAGCAGTTTCTTAACCGGGCCGGACGAAAAAGAGACCCAGTACTTC,CASSFLTGPDEKETQYF
once,TRBJ2-1,TRBD1,TRBV19,TGTGCCAGTAGTATCTTAGGACAGGGGCACGATGAGCAGTTCTTC,CASSILGQGHDEQFF
NA,TRBJ2-7,TRBD2,TRBV14,TGTGCCAGCAGCCGACTATTAGCGGGAGTCTACGAGCAGTACTTC,CASSRLLAGVYEQYF
NA,TRBJ2-3,TRBD2,TRBV7-3,TGTGCCAGCAGCCCGGGACTAGGGGAGACAGATACGCAGTATTTT,CASSPGLGETDTQYF
NA,TRBJ2-1,TRBD2,TRBV7-8,TGTGCCAGCAGCTTAGCCGTTAGCGGGAGCCTTTCCTACAATGAGCAGTTCTTC,CASSLAVSGSLSYNEQFF
NA,TRBJ2-3,NA,TRBV28,TGTGCCAGCAGTTTCTCAGCGGTCATGGATACGCAGTATTTT,CASSFSAVMDTQYF
NA,TRBJ1-1,NA,TRBV21-1,TGTGCCAGCAGCCCTGGGACAGGGGACCTAAAGAACACTGAAGCTTTCTTT,CASSPGTGDLKNTEAFF
NA,TRBJ2-3,NA,TRBV6-1,TGTGCCAGCAGTGACTCCCACACAGATACGCAGTATTTT,CASSDSHTDTQYF
NA,TRBJ1-3,NA,TRBV2,TGTGCCAGCAGTGTTGACAGCAGCCCTGGAAACACCATATATTTT,CASSVDSSPGNTIYF
NA,TRBJ1-1,NA,TRBV27,TGTGCCAGCAGTTTAACGGGCCTTGGAGGGAACACTGAAGCTTTCTTT,CASSLTGLGGNTEAFF
NA,TRBJ1-1,NA,TRBV7-8,TGTGCCAGCAGCTTAGACGACCCGGGAGGGTCGGCTTTCTTT,CASSLDDPGGSAFF